The 18 T cell receptor beta chains in this list originate from one sample, sequenced in a study of shared clonotypes between healthy human individuals. The table came from immunoSEQ multiplex PCR; TCRdb's copy has only in-frame clones and leaves some out. Of about 640,000 clones in the sample, more than 70% are singletons; the top ten hold approximately 1.8%. The sequencing input was memory CD4+ T cells sorted from blood. Noted subset: CD45RA-negative fraction. The receptor set was obtained from a woman aged 25 to 39 in good health.

The chain is built from TRBV10-3 and TRBJ2-3; a weak D match, TRBD2 (7 bases). The germline CDR1 and CDR2 sequences are ENHRY and SYGVKD. This CDR3 region has 14 residues. Between the trimmed V and J ends, which lost 6 bases and 3 bases, there was a span of 13 bases. In nucleotides, the CDR3 is TGTGCCATCAGAGAAGGGGGGGTGACAGATACGCAGTATTTT. Amino acid sequence: CAIREGGVTDTQYF.

CDR3 nucleotide sequence: TGTGCCAGCAGCCTCAGAGGGGGGGGCTCCTACGAGCAGTACTTC. Protein product: CASSLRGGGSYEQYF. The J gene is TRBJ2-7, the V gene TRBV11-3, with TRBD2 as a possible D gene (7 bases). The CDR3 loop spans 15 amino acids. Trimming removed 5 bases at V and 0 bases at J, with 14 bases between. Germline V lookup: CDR1 SGHNT, CDR2 YENEEA.

This chain connects TRBV2 to TRBJ2-3, with a possible D match to TRBD1 (5 bases). Trimming removed 6 bases at V and 2 bases at J, with 18 bases between. This CDR3 is 16 amino acids long. In germline, CDR1 is SNHLY, CDR2 FYNNEI. In nucleotides, the CDR3 is TGTGCCAGCAGACCCGACCGAGCAGGGAACACAGATACGCAGTATTTT. Its translation is CASRPDRAGNTDTQYF.

The rearrangement joins TRBV7-8 to TRBJ1-2; no reliable D call. V shed 5 bases and J shed 4 bases, with 14 bases lying between them. This CDR3 has 14 amino acids. CDR1 and CDR2 (germline): SGHVS, FQNEAQ. For the CDR3, the DNA is TGTGCCAGCAGCCTTACCCGAAAGACCTATGGCTACACCTTC. Amino acids: CASSLTRKTYGYTF.

Turning to this clone: Other DNA sequences in this sample translate to the same CDR3. The chain recombines TRBV18 with TRBJ2-7; weak D call: TRBD2 (5 bases). Per the germline V gene, CDR1 is KGHSH and CDR2 is LQKENI. CDR3 length equals 13 residues. V dropped 6 bases and J dropped 0 bases, with 9 bases sitting between them. The chain's CDR3 is CASSPRGSYEQYF. Written as DNA, the CDR3 is TGTGCCAGCTCCCCCCGGGGCTCCTACGAGCAGTACTTC.

The rearrangement uses TRBV5-1 and TRBJ2-7, with a tentative D call TRBD1 (6 bases). The V end lost 2 bases, the J end lost 6 bases, and 24 bases lay between the germline ends. This CDR3 spans 17 amino acids. Germline V gene sequence: CDR1 SGHRS, CDR2 YFSETQ. The CDR3 reads CASSFGTGSVRLGEQYF. In DNA form, the CDR3 reads TGCGCCAGCAGCTTCGGTACAGGGTCCGTTCGTTTAGGCGAGCAGTACTTC.

This clone has ten or more counts. J is TRBJ2-7 and V is TRBV10-2; the D gene could be TRBD1 or TRBD2 (6 bases each). CDR3 length: 17 residues. V was pared by 10 bases and J by 5 bases, with 30 bases between. The germline V gene encodes CDR1 WSHSY and CDR2 SAAADI. The CDR3 DNA reads TGCGCCACCAGCCAGCGGGCGCGCCATACAGGGAAGAACGAGCAGTACTTC. Translated: CATSQRARHTGKNEQYF.

This clone was seen more than once but under ten times. The chain is built from TRBV11-2 and TRBJ2-2; 11 bases match TRBD2. J gave up 6 bases and V 1 base, and 1 base lay outside the gene matches. Germline V CDR1 and CDR2: SGHAT, FQNNGV. This CDR3 is 15 amino acids long. DNA for the CDR3: TGTGCCAGCAGCTTAGCACTAGCGGGAGCCGGGGAGCTGTTTTTT. It yields the protein CASSLALAGAGELFF.

J is TRBJ1-1 and V is TRBV6-6; TRBD1 aligns across 7 bases. Germline-derived CDR1 and CDR2 are MNHNY and SVGAGI (reference sequence). Unmatched junction bases numbered 4, after V lost 5 bases and J lost 1 base. The CDR3 loop spans 14 amino acids. The DNA of the CDR3 is TGTGCCAGCAGTCTGGGACAGAAGAACACTGAAGCTTTCTTT. This translates into CASSLGQKNTEAFF.

The chain links TRBV5-1 to TRBJ1-2; no definite D call. This CDR3 is built from 15 residues. V was pared by 0 bases and J by 4 bases, with 13 bases between. From germline, CDR1 is SGHRS and CDR2 YFSETQ. DNA for the CDR3: TGCGCCAGCAGCTTGGTAGCGGGGAATGTCTATGGCTACACCTTC. It encodes CASSLVAGNVYGYTF.

The chain recombines TRBV28 with TRBJ2-7; maybe TRBD1 (5 bases). Trimming cost V 6 bases and J 7 bases, with 13 bases left between them. This CDR3 is built from 12 residues. From germline, CDR1 is MDHEN and CDR2 SYDVKM. CDR3 nucleotides: TGTGCCAGCAGGCGACCAGGGAATGAGCAGTACTTC. Its protein is CASRRPGNEQYF.

This clone has just one count. The chain recombines TRBV2 with TRBJ1-2; 7 bases fit TRBD1. V shed 7 bases and J 7 bases; nucleotides not matched to a gene: 9. CDR3 length: 13 amino acids. Germline-derived CDR1 and CDR2 are SNHLY and FYNNEI. This chain's CDR3 is CASKGQQTSGYTF. The DNA for the CDR3 is TGTGCCAGCAAGGGACAGCAAACGTCTGGCTACACCTTC.

This rearrangement joins TRBV29-1 to TRBJ1-2; maybe TRBD1 (6 bases). With 3 bases removed from V and 6 bases from J, the gap between germline ends came to 14 bases. Looked up from germline, CDR1 is SQVTM and CDR2 is ANQGSEA. The CDR3 length is 13 residues. The CDR3 spells CSVEAGEIDGYTF. The CDR3 bases are TGCAGCGTTGAGGCAGGGGAAATAGATGGCTACACCTTC.

This clone was recorded many times. The chain has TRBV19 and TRBJ1-5, with 7 bases aligning to TRBD1. CDR3 length equals 16 residues. Trimming removed 9 bases from V and 0 bases from J; junction bases left unmatched: 11. Germline-derived CDR1 and CDR2 are LNHDA and SQIVND (reference sequence). The CDR3 sequence: CASKDGTAYSNQPQHF. CDR3 nucleotide sequence: TGTGCCAGCAAGGACGGGACAGCTTATAGCAATCAGCCCCAGCATTTT.

This clone was seen a handful of times. The chain uses TRBV14 and TRBJ1-4; a possible D gene is TRBD1 (6 bases). This CDR3 comprises 15 residues. Trimming stripped 1 base from V and 7 bases from J, with 13 bases between. CDR1 and CDR2 from the germline V gene are SGHDN and FVKESK. CDR3 region: CASSQVPGVGEKLFF. The CDR3 DNA reads TGTGCCAGCAGCCAAGTTCCAGGGGTGGGTGAAAAACTGTTTTTT.

V gene TRBV7-2 combines with J gene TRBJ2-1; TRBD1 might be the D (6 bases). The V end lost 4 bases, the J end lost 4 bases, and 8 bases lay between the germline ends. The CDR3 is 13 residues long. Germline loops: CDR1 SGHTA, CDR2 FQGNSA. The CDR3 bases are TGTGCCAGCAGCTGGCAGGGGTACAATGAGCAGTTCTTC. Residues: CASSWQGYNEQFF.

This clone appeared many times. This chain links TRBV11-3 with TRBJ1-1; the match to TRBD1 covers 7 bases. The V gene's germline CDR1 is SGHNT and CDR2 YENEEA. Losses at the gene ends were 3 bases for V and 3 bases for J; bases not matched to a gene: 1. The CDR3 spans 13 residues. CDR3 coding DNA: TGTGCCAGCAGCTTGGGACAGCACACTGAAGCTTTCTTT. Its protein is CASSLGQHTEAFF.

V is TRBV19 and J is TRBJ2-7; perhaps TRBD1 as D (5 bases). In germline, CDR1 is LNHDA, CDR2 SQIVND (reference sequence). This CDR3 comprises 14 residues. V dropped 5 bases and J dropped 2 bases, with 13 bases sitting between them. The DNA for the CDR3 is TGTGCCAGTAGTTATCAGGGTGGGACCTACGAGCAGTACTTC. Its protein is CASSYQGGTYEQYF.